This T cell receptor beta chain was captured in a study of T-cell memory formation after mild COVID-19. Points from the study as a whole: Some clones that responded turned up in pre-infection memory, which suggests that cross-reactive memory joined in. CD4+ bias marked clones expanding day 15 to 37, unlike balanced contracting clones. Mainly in CM and EM were contracting CD4+ clones; CD8+ were in EMRA.

In this sample, this clonotype turned up a few times. Its specificity is unknown. Libraries for TCRalpha and TCRbeta carried sample barcodes and unique molecular identifiers via 5'RACE. MiXCR was run by TCRdb on the 5' RACE reads, yielding one entry per CDR3 protein. Among some 64,000 distinct CDR3 sequences, 9% to 9.5% were seen once, and the ten largest hold approximately 1.1%. CDR1 is LGHDT and CDR2 is YNNKEL in the germline V gene (reference sequence). This CDR3 contains 15 residues. Germline trimming cut 3 bases from V and 4 bases from J; bases unmatched to any gene: 4. V gene TRBV3-1 combines with J gene TRBJ1-1; 11 nucleotides line up with TRBD1. The sequenced material came from PBMCs or a T cell subset sorted from them (not recorded which). This sequence originates from a man aged 18 to 30 who had mild COVID-19 (a few samples of this study predate the infection). Cell type and time point are not known. CDR3 amino acids: CASSHTGTGGTEAFF. The CDR3 region has the DNA TGTGCCAGCAGCCACACCGGGACAGGGGGCACTGAAGCTTTCTTT.